The following is a TCR beta chain sequence with its context. The CDR3 runs 17 residues. Trimming pared 1 base from V and 0 bases from J, leaving 10 bases between. CDR1 is LGHDT and CDR2 is YNNKEL in the germline V gene (reference sequence). Library construction for TCR beta used iRepertoire HTBI primers and Arm-PCR of CDR3 regions. Via MiXCR, TCRdb re-called the multiplex PCR reads, giving one row per CDR3 protein. The sample consists of 550,000 to 700,000 distinct CDR3 sequences, about 16% of them appearing once. Specified time point: newly diagnosed GD, antithyroid drugs for less than 3 months. The TCR library was made from RNA that had been extracted from PBMCs in TRIzol. The data originate from a study of regulatory T cells in long-lasting Graves disease. This sample was also put to use in a study of T cells in Graves' hyperthyroidism and ophthalmopathy. In that study: A model built on 13 V-J features separated ophthalmopathy from stable hyperthyroidism.

The sequencing used peripheral blood mononuclear cells (PBMCs), collected at new diagnosis, from a patient treated with antithyroid drugs. J is TRBJ2-6 and V is TRBV3-1; TRBD1 is a possible D gene (6 bases). The TCR comes from a man aged 18-30 years with Graves disease. CDR3 DNA: TGTGCCAGCAGCCAAGCGAAGGGGGTCTCTGGGGCCAACGTCCTGACTTTC. This translates into CASSQAKGVSGANVLTF.